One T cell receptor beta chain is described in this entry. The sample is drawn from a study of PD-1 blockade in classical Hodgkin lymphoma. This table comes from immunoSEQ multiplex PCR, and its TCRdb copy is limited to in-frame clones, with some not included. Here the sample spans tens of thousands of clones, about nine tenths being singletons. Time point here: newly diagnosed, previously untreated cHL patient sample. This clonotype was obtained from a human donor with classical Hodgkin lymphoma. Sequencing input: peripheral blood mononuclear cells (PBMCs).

CDR3 protein: CASSLTTDTQYF. The DNA for the CDR3 is TGCGCCAGCAGCCTCACCACAGATACGCAGTATTTT. The J gene is TRBJ2-3, the V gene TRBV5-1, with D hard to call. Germline V gives CDR1 SGHRS, CDR2 YFSETQ. Trimming pared 4 bases from V and 2 bases from J, leaving 5 bases between. The CDR3 runs to 12 residues.